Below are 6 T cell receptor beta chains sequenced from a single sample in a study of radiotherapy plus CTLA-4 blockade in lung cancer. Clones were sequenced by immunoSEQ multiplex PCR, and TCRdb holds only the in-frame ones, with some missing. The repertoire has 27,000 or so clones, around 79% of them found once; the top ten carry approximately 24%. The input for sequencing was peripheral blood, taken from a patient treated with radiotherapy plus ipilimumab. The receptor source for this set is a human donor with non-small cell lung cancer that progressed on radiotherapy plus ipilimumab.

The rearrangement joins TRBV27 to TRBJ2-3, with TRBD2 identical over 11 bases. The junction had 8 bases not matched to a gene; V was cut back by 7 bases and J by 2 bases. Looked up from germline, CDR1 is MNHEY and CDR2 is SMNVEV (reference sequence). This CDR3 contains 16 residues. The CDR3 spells CASNLFSGGVTDTQYF. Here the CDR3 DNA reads TGTGCCAGCAACCTATTTAGCGGGGGGGTCACAGATACGCAGTATTTT.

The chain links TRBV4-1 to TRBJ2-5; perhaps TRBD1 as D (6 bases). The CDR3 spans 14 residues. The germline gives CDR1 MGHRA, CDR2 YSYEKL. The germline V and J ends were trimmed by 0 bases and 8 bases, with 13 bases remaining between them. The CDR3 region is CASSQDRQVSTQYF. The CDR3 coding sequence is TGCGCCAGCAGCCAAGATCGACAGGTTAGCACCCAGTACTTC.

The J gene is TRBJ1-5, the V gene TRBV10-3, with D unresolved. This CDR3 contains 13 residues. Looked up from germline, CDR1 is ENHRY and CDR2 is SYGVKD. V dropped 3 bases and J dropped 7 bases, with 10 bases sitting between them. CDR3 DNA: TGTGCCATCAGTGAAGGGTTGGGGCAGCCCCAGCATTTT. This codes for CAISEGLGQPQHF.

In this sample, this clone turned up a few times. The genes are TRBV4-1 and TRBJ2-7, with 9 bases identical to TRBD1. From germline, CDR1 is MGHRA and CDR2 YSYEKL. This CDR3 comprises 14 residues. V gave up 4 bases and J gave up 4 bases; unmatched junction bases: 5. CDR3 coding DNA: TGCGCCAGCAGCCTAGGCGGGACAGGGTACGAGCAGTACTTC. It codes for CASSLGGTGYEQYF.

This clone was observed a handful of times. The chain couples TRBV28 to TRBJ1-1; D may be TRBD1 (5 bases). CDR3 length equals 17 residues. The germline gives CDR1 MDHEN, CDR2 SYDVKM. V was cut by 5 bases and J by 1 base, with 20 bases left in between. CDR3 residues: CASSLIGGGMGNTEAFF. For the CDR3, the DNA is TGTGCCAGCAGTCTTATAGGTGGGGGAATGGGGAACACTGAAGCTTTCTTT.

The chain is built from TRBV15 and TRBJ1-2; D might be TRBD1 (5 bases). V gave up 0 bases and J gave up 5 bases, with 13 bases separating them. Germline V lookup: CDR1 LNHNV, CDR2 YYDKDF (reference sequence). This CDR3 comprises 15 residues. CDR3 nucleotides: TGTGCCACCAGCAGAGATCGGCAGGGATTTTATGGCTACACCTTC. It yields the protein CATSRDRQGFYGYTF.